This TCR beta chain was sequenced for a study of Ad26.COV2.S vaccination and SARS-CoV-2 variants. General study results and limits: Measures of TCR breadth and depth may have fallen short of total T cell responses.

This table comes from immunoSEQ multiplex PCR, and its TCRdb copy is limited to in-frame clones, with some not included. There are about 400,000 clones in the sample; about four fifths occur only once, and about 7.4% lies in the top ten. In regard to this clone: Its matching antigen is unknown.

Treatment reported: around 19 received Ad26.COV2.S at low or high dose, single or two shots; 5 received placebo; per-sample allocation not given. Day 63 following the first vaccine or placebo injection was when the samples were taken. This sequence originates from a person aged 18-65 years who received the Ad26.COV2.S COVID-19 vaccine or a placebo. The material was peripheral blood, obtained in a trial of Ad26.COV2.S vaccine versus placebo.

Written as DNA, the CDR3 is TGTGCCAGCAGGCCCGGGACAGGGATCTACAATGAGCAGTTCTTC. Its protein product is CASRPGTGIYNEQFF. The V gene is TRBV27, the J gene TRBJ2-1, with 9 nucleotides matching TRBD1. Germline CDR1 is MNHEY and CDR2 is SMNVEV (reference sequence). V lost 6 bases and J lost 3; bases outside the gene matches: 6. The CDR3 is made up of 15 amino acids.